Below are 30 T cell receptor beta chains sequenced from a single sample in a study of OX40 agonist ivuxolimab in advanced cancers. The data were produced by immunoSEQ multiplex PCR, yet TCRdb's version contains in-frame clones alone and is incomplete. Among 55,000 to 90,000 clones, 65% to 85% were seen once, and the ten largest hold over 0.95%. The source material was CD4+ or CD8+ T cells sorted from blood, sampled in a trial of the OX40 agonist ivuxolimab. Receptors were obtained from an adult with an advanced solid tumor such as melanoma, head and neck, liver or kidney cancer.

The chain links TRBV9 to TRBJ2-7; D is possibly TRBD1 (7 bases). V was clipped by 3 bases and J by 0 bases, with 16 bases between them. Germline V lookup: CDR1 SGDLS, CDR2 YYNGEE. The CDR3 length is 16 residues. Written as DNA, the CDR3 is TGTGCCAGCAGCGCAGGAGGGGGCCCCAGCTCCTACGAGCAGTACTTC. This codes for CASSAGGGPSSYEQYF.

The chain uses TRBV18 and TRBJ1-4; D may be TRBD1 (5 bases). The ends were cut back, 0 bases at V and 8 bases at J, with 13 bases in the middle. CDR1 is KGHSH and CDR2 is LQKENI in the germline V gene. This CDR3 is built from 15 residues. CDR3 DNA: TGTGCCAGCTCACCACCGGCAGGGCGGGGGGAAAAACTGTTTTTT. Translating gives CASSPPAGRGEKLFF.

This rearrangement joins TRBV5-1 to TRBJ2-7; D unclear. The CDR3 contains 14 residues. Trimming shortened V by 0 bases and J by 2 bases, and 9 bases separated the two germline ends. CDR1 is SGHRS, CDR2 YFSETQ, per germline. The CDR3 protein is CASSLERVPYEQYF. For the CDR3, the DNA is TGCGCCAGCAGCTTGGAGAGAGTTCCCTACGAGCAGTACTTC.

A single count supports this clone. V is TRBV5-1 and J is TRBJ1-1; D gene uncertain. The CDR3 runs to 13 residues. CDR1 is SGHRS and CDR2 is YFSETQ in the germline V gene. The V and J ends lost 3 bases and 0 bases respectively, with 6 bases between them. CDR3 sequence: CASSWDMNTEAFF. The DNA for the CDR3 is TGCGCCAGCAGCTGGGATATGAACACTGAAGCTTTCTTT. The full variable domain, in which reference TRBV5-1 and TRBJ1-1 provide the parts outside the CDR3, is KAGVTQTPRYLIKTRGQQVTLSCSPISGHRSVSWYQQTPGQGLQFLFEYFSETQRNKGNFPGRFSGRQFSNSRSEMNVSTLELGDSALYLCASSWDMNTEAFFGQGTRLTVV.

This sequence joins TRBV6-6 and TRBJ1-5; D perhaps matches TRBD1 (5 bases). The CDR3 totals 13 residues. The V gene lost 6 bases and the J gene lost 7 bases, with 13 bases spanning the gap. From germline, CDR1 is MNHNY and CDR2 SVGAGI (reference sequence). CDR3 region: CASSQMTEQPQHF. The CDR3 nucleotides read TGTGCCAGCAGCCAAATGACAGAACAGCCCCAGCATTTT.

DNA for the CDR3: TGCGCCAGCAGCTTGGGACAGGCCCCAGATACGCAGTATTTT. Its protein product is CASSLGQAPDTQYF. The chain is built from TRBV5-1 and TRBJ2-3; D is possibly TRBD1 (6 bases). CDR1 and CDR2 from the germline V gene are SGHRS and YFSETQ. This CDR3 contains 14 residues. The V and J ends lost 0 bases and 4 bases respectively, with 9 bases between them.

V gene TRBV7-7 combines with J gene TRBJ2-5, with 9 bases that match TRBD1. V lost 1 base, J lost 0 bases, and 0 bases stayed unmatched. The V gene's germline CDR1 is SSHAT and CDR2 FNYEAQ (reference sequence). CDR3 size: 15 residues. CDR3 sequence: CASSLGTGDQETQYF. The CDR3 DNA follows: TGTGCCAGCAGCTTAGGGACAGGGGACCAAGAGACCCAGTACTTC.

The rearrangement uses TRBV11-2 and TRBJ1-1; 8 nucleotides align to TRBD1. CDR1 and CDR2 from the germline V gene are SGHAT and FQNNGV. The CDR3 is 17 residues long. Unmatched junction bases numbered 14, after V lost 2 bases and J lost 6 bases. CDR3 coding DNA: TGTGCCAGCAGCTTACGTGAGGGGATGACAGGGGCGGCTGAAGCTTTCTTT. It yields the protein CASSLREGMTGAAEAFF.

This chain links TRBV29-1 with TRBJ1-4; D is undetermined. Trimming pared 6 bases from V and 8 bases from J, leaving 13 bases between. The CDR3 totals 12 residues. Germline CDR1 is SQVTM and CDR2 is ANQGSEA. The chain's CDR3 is CSVGLIEEKLFF. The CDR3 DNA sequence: TGCAGCGTAGGACTGATTGAGGAAAAACTGTTTTTT.

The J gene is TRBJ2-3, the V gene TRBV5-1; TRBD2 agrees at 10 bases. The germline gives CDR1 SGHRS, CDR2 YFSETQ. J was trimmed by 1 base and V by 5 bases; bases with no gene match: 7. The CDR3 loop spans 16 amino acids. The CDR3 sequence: CASSPSGTSGTDTQYF. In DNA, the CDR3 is TGCGCCAGCAGTCCGTCCGGGACTAGCGGCACAGATACGCAGTATTTT.

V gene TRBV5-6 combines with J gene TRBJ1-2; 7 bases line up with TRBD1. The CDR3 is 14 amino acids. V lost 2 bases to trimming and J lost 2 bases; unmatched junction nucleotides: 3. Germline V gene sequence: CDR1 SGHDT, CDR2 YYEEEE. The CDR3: CASSFMGQNYGYTF. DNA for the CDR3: TGTGCCAGCAGCTTTATGGGACAGAACTATGGCTACACCTTC.

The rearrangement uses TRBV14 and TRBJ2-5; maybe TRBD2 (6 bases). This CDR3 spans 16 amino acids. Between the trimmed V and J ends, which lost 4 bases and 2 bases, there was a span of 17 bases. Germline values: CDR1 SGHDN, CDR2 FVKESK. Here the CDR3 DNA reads TGTGCCAGCAGCCGGACTACATTCGGATTTCAAGAGACCCAGTACTTC. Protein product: CASSRTTFGFQETQYF.

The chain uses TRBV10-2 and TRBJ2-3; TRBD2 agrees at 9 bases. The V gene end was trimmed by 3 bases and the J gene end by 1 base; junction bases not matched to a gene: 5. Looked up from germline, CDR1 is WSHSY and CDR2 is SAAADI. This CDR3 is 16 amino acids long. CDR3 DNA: TGCGCCAGCAGTGAACGGGCTAGCGGGGGCACAGATACGCAGTATTTT. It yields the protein CASSERASGGTDTQYF.

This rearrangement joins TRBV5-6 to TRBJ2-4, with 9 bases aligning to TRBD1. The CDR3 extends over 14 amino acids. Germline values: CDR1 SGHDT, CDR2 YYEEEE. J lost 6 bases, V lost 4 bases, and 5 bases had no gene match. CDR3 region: CASSVGQGRNIQYF. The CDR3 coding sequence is TGTGCCAGCAGCGTTGGACAGGGGCGAAACATTCAGTACTTC.

CDR3 region: CASSAAGLYNEQFF. DNA of the CDR3: TGCGCCAGCAGCGCAGCGGGACTCTACAATGAGCAGTTCTTC. V is TRBV5-1 and J is TRBJ2-1; 7 nucleotides align to TRBD2. The CDR3 is 14 residues long. Per the germline V gene, CDR1 is SGHRS and CDR2 is YFSETQ. Germline trimming cut 4 bases from V and 3 bases from J; bases unmatched to any gene: 4.

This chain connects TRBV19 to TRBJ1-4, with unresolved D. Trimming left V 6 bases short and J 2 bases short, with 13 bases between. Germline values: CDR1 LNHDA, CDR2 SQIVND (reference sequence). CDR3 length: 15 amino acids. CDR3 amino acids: CASRGRSPTNEKLFF. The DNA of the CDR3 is TGTGCCAGTAGGGGTAGATCACCGACTAATGAAAAACTGTTTTTT.

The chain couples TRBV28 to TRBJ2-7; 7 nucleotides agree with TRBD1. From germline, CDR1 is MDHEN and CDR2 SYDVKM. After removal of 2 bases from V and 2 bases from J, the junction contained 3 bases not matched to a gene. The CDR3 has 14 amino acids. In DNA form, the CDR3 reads TGTGCCAGCAGTTTAGAGGGGGCCCCCTACGAGCAGTACTTC. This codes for CASSLEGAPYEQYF.

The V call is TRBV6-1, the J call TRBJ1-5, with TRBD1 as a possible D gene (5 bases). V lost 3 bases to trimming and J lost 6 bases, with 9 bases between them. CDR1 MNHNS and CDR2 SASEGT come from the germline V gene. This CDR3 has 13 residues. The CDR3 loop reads CASSDRQSQPQHF. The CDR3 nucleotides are TGTGCCAGCAGTGACAGACAGAGTCAGCCCCAGCATTTT.

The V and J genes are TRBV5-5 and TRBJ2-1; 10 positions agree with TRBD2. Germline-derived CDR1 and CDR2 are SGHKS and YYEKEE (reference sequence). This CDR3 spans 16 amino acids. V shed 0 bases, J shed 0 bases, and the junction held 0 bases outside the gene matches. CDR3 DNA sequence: TGTGCCAGCAGCTTGGCTAGCGGGGGCTCCTACAATGAGCAGTTCTTC. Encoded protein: CASSLASGGSYNEQFF.

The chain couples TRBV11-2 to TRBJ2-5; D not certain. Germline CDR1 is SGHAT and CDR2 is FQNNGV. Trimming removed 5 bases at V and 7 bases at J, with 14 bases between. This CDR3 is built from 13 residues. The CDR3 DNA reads TGTGCCAGCAGCCCCACCGGCGGTGGGACCCAGTACTTC. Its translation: CASSPTGGGTQYF.

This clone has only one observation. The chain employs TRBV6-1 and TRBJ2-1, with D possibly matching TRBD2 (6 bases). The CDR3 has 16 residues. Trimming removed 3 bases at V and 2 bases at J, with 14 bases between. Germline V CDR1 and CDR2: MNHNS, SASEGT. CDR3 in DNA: TGTGCCAGCAGTGAGGGACTTCTCCCCACCTACAATGAGCAGTTCTTC. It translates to CASSEGLLPTYNEQFF.

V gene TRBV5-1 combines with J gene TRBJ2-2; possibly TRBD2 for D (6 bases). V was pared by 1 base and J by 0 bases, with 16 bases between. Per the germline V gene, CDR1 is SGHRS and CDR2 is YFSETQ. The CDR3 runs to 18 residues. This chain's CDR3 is CASSLRGSDGANTGELFF. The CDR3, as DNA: TGCGCCAGCAGCTTGCGGGGGTCCGACGGGGCGAACACCGGGGAGCTGTTTTTT.

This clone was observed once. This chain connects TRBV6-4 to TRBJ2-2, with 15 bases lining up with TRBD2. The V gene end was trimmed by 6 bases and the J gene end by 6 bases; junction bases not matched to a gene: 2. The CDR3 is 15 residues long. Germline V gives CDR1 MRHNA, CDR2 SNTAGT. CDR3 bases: TGTGCCAGCAGGAGGACTAGCGGGGGGGCCGGGGAGCTGTTTTTT. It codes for CASRRTSGGAGELFF.

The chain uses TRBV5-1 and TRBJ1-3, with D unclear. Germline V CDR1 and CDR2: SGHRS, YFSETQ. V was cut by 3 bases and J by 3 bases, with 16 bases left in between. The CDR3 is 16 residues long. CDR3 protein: CASSSLPGSGGNTIYF. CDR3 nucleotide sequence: TGCGCCAGCAGCTCTTTGCCCGGGTCGGGTGGAAACACCATATATTTT.

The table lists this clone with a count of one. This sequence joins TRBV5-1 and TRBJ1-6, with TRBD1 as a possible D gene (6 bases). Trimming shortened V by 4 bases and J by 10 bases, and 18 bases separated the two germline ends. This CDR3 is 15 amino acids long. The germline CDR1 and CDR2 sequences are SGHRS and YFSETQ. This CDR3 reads CASSMGQTSGSPLHF. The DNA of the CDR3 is TGCGCCAGCAGCATGGGACAAACGTCTGGCTCACCCCTCCACTTT.

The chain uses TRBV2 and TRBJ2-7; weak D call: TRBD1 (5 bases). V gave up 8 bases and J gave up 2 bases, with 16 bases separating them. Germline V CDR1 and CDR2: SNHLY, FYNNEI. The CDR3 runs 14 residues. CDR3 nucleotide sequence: TGTGCCAGCGAATACAACAGGCCCACCTACGAGCAGTACTTC. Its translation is CASEYNRPTYEQYF.

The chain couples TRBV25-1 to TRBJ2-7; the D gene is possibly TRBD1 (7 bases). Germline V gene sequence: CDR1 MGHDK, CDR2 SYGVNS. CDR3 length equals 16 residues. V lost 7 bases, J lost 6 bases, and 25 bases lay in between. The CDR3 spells CASIVRNRGKGGEQYF. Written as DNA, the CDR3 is TGTGCCAGCATCGTGAGGAACAGGGGCAAGGGGGGCGAGCAGTACTTC.

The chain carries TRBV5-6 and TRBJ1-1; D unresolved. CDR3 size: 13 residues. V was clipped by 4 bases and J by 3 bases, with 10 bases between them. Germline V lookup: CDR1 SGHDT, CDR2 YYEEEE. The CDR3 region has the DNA TGTGCCAGCAGCCCAACCGACCACACTGAAGCTTTCTTT. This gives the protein CASSPTDHTEAFF.

The CDR3: CASYHPPQQFF. The DNA for the CDR3 is TGTGCCAGCTATCACCCCCCGCAGCAGTTCTTC. The rearrangement links TRBV28 to TRBJ2-1; D is ambiguous. The V gene's germline CDR1 is MDHEN and CDR2 SYDVKM. The V gene lost 8 bases and the J gene lost 11 bases, with 13 bases spanning the gap. The CDR3 loop spans 11 amino acids.

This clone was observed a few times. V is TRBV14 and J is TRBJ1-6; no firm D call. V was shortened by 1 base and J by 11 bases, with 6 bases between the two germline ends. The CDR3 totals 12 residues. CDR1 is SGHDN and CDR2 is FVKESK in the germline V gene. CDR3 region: CASSQVAAPLHF. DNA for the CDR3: TGTGCCAGCAGCCAAGTTGCCGCACCCCTCCACTTT. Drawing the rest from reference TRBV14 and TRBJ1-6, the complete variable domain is EAGVTQFPSHSVIEKGQTVTLRCDPISGHDNLYWYRRVMGKEIKFLLHFVKESKQDESGMPNNRFLAERTGGTYSTLKVQPAELEDSGVYFCASSQVAAPLHFGNGTRLTVT.